This T cell receptor beta chain appears in the sequencing data of a study of T cells after yellow fever vaccination (dated by TCRdb to the late 2010s). In terms of the full investigation: Memory subsets (EM, EMRA, CM and Tscm) were sorted on a BD FACS Aria III using CD3, CD45RA, CCR7 and CD95 staining. Libraries from fractions with low cell numbers were prepared with the SMART-Seq v4 Ultra Low Input RNA kit. To follow T-cell clones before and after both primary and booster YFV17D yellow fever vaccination, bulk TCR alpha and beta repertoires underwent longitudinal sequencing. The cohort comprised two healthy male donors, one aged 18 to 29 and one aged 30 to 39 years. Blood was collected at multiple timepoints before and after primary and secondary immunization, and bulk PBMC replicates and cell subsets were isolated. Memory subsets were sorted on days 0, 15 and 45 and at 18 months following primary vaccination, and on days 0, 15 and 45 following the 30-year booster.

This clonotype was found many times. No qualities accompany the bases; no much larger clone lies one base away. Per the publication, the treatment or condition label means: live attenuated yellow fever vaccine strain. A standard Ficoll-Paque protocol was used to isolate PBMCs from peripheral blood. The RNeasy Micro Kit was used to extract RNA from sorted memory subsets. Broader findings and caveats from the paper: A small share of clonotypes occurred in both CD4 and CD8 compartments, likely arising from convergent recombination. On day 0, almost all vaccine-responding clonotypes were below detection in the sorted memory subsets. The secondary T-cell response was weaker than the primary response but faster, peaking on day 5 instead of day 15. The study included only a couple of donors, which limits how far the findings can be generalized. Most clones expanded after primary vaccination (around 96% of CD4 and approximately 90% of CD8) were re-detected after the booster, suggesting that broad memory maintenance occurred. Because abundant contaminating clonotypes from the bulk population could be contained in FACS-sorted repertoires, computational filtering was required.

TCR cDNA was synthesized by 5'RACE template switching, through which a universal primer site and unique molecular identifiers were introduced. Priming for cDNA synthesis came from both the TCR alpha and TCR beta constant segments. Library amplification used two PCR steps, and the second PCR step added sample barcodes and sequencing adapters. Sequencing of libraries was done on Illumina HiSeq 2500 (2x100 bp) or NovaSeq (2x150 bp). Per the authors' processing: MIGEC was used to demultiplex reads and collapse the reads into UMI consensus sequences, and MiXCR was used for V(D)J alignment. Clonotypes responding to the vaccine were identified with edgeR on replicate PBMC samples, with the criteria of FDR below 0.01 and a log2 fold change above 5 up to day 15. Each bulk clonotype was labeled CD4 or CD8 based on which sequenced repertoire, CD4 or CD8, contained the clonotype at higher abundance. To estimate how each clone was distributed across memory phenotypes, clonotype frequencies in memory subsets were weighted by the numbers of FACS-sorted cells. Using fastp trimming at Q25 and MiXCR clonotype assembly, TCRdb reanalyzed the public sequencing data and kept in-frame beta chains. Records with the same CDR3 protein are collapsed into one entry carrying the most frequent genes and DNA. The V and J calls shown here were made by TCRdb, not taken from the authors' results. Within this sample are 35,000 to 55,000 distinct CDR3 sequences, with approximately 6.3% of them counted one time only. The top ten hold about 10% of the sample.

The CDR3 contains 13 residues, cysteine and phenylalanine counted. The retained sequence is limited to the CDR3, 39 bases, with the frame set at the first base. Cut back by 2 bases and 4 bases, the V and J ends lie 9 bases apart. CDR1 MGHDK and CDR2 SYGVNS are derived from the germline V gene. The clonotype was recovered from a man aged 25-45 years who received the YFV17D yellow fever vaccine. The rearranged chain carries TRBV25-1 and TRBJ2-7; the D region possibly corresponds to TRBD1 (7 bases align). Sequencing used PBMCs, either bulk or a sorted T-cell subset (CD4+, CD8+, memory, or dextramer-sorted; not recorded which), obtained 45 days after the yellow fever booster vaccination. Here is the DNA: TGTGCCAGCAGTGAACAGGGGGGATACGAGCAGTACTTC. Its product reads: CASSEQGGYEQYF.